This T cell receptor (beta chain) comes out of a study of T-cell memory formation after mild COVID-19. TCRdb reprocessed the 5' RACE reads with MiXCR, giving one entry per CDR3 protein. The data hold about 150,000 distinct CDR3 sequences, with about a fifth observed a single time. V was pared by 6 bases and J by 9 bases, with 11 bases of the junction left unmatched. This CDR3 spans 14 amino acids. This chain uses TRBV12-3 or TRBV12-4 with TRBJ2-1; TRBD2 aligns across 7 bases. The sequence derives from an adult woman who had mild COVID-19 (a few samples of this study predate the infection). Cell type and time point are not known. The sequenced material came from PBMCs or a T cell subset sorted from them (not recorded which). CDR3 sequence: CASRLSGAYGEQFF. The DNA for the CDR3 is TGTGCCAGCAGACTAAGCGGGGCCTACGGTGAGCAGTTCTTC.